This entry is about one T cell receptor (beta chain). The antigen is not known. Other DNA sequences of this sample code for an identical CDR3. The germline gives CDR1 MNHNS, CDR2 SASEGT. The CDR3 is made up of 15 amino acids. J gave up 4 bases and V 3 bases, and 3 bases lay outside the gene matches. Produced via immunoSEQ multiplex PCR; TCRdb's table is partial and in-frame only. Among a few million clones listed, around 94% were seen once. This entry is derived from a study of shared clonotypes between healthy human individuals. Points from the study as a whole: Rarefaction indicated that sorted-subset sequencing remained incomplete although depth was large.

The V and J genes are TRBV6-1 and TRBJ2-5; 12 bases fit TRBD1. Sequences were obtained from naive CD4+ T cells sorted from blood. Subset denoted: CD45RA+ positively selected. This clonotype was obtained from a man aged 18 to 29 in good health. The CDR3 loop reads CASSEGQGAGETQYF. The CDR3 DNA sequence: TGTGCCAGCAGTGAGGGACAGGGGGCAGGAGAGACCCAGTACTTC.